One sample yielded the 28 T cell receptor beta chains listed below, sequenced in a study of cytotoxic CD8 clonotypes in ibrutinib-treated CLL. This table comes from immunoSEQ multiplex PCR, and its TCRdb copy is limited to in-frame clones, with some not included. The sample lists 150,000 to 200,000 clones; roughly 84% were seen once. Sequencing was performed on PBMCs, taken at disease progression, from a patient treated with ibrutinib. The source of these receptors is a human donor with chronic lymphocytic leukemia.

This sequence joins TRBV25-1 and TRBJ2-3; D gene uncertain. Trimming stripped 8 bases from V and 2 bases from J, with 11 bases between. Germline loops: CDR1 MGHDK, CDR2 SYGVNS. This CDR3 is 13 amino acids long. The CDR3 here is CASRSTTTDTQYF. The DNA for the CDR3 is TGTGCCAGCCGATCTACTACCACAGATACGCAGTATTTT. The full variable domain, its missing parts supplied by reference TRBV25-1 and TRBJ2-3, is EADIYQTPRYLVIGTGKKITLECSQTMGHDKMYWYQQDPGMELHLIHYSYGVNSTEKGDLSSESTVSRIRTEHFPLTLESARPSHTSQYLCASRSTTTDTQYFGPGTRLTVL.

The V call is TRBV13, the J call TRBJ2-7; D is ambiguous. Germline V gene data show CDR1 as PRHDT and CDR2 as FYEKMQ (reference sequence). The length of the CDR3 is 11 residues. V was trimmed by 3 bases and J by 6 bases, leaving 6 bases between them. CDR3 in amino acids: CASSFGSEQYF. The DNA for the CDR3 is TGTGCCAGCAGCTTTGGTTCCGAGCAGTACTTC. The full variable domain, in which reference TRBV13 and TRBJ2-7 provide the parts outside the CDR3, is AAGVIQSPRHLIKEKRETATLKCYPIPRHDTVYWYQQGPGQDPQFLISFYEKMQSDKGSIPDRFSAQQFSDYHSELNMSSLELGDSALYFCASSFGSEQYFGPGTRLTVT.

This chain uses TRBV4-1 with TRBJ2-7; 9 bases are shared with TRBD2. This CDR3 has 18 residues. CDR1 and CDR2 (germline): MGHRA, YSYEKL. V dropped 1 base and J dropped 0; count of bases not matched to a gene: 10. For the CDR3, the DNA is TGCGCCAGCAGCCAAGTTGGGACTAGCCTGTTGAGCTCCTACGAGCAGTACTTC. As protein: CASSQVGTSLLSSYEQYF.

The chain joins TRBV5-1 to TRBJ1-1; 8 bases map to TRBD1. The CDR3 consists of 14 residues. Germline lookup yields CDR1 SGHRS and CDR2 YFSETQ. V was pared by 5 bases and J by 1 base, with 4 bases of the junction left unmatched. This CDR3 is CASRRGQGNTEAFF. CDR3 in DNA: TGCGCCAGCAGAAGAGGACAGGGGAACACTGAAGCTTTCTTT.

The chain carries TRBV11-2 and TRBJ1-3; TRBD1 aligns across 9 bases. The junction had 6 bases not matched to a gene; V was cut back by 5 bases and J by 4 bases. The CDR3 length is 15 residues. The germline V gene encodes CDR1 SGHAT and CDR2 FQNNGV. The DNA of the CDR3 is TGTGCCAGCAGCCCACAGGGGGCGAAAGGAAACACCATATATTTT. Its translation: CASSPQGAKGNTIYF.

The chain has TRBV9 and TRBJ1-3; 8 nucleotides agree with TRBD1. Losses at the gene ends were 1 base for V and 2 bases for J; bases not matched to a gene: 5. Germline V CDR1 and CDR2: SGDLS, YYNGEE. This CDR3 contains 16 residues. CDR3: CASSVSDRVTGNTIYF. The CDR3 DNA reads TGTGCCAGCAGCGTATCGGACAGGGTCACTGGAAACACCATATATTTT. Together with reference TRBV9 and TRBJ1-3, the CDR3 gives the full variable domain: DSGVTQTPKHLITATGQRVTLRCSPRSGDLSVYWYQQSLDQGLQFLIQYYNGEERAKGNILERFSAQQFPDLHSELNLSSLELGDSALYFCASSVSDRVTGNTIYFGEGSWLTVV.

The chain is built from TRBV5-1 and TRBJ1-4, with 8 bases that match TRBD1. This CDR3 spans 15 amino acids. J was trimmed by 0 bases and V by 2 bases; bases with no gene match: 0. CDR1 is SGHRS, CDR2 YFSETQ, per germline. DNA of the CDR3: TGCGCCAGCAGCTTACAGGGGGCAACTAATGAAAAACTGTTTTTT. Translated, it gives CASSLQGATNEKLFF.

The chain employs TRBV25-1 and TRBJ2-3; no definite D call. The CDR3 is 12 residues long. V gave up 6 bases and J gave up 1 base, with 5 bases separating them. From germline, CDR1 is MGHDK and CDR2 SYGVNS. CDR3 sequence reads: CASSLGTDTQYF. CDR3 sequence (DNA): TGTGCCAGCAGCCTGGGCACAGATACGCAGTATTTT. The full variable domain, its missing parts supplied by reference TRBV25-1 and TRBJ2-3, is EADIYQTPRYLVIGTGKKITLECSQTMGHDKMYWYQQDPGMELHLIHYSYGVNSTEKGDLSSESTVSRIRTEHFPLTLESARPSHTSQYLCASSLGTDTQYFGPGTRLTVL.

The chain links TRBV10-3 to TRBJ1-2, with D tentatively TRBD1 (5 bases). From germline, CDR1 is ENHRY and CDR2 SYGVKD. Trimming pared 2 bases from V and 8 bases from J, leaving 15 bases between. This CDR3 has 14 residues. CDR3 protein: CAISEQTETRGYTF. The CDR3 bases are TGTGCCATCAGTGAGCAGACAGAAACTCGGGGCTACACCTTC.

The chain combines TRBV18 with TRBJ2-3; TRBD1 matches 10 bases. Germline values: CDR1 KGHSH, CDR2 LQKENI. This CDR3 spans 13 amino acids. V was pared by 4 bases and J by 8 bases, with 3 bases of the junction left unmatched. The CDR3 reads CASSLGDRGTQYF. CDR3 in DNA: TGTGCCAGCTCACTCGGGGACAGGGGTACGCAGTATTTT.

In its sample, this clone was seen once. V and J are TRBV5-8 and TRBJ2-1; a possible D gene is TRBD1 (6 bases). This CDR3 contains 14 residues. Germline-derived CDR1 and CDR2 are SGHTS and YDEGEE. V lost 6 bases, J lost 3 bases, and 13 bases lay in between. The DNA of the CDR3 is TGTGCCAGCAAAAAACAGGGCCACTACAATGAGCAGTTCTTC. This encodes CASKKQGHYNEQFF.

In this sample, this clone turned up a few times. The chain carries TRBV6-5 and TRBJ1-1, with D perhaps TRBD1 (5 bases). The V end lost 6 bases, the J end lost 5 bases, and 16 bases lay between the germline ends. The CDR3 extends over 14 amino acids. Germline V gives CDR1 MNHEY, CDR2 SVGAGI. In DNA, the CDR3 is TGTGCCAGCAGGCCCGGACAACTCTGGACTGAAGCTTTCTTT. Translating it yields CASRPGQLWTEAFF.

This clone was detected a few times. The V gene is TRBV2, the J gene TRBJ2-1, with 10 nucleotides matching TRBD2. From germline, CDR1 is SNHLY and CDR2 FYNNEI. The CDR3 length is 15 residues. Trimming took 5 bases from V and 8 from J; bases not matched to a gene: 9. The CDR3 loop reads CASSRTSGTFDEQFF. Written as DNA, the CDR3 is TGTGCCAGCAGTAGAACTAGCGGGACTTTCGATGAGCAGTTCTTC.

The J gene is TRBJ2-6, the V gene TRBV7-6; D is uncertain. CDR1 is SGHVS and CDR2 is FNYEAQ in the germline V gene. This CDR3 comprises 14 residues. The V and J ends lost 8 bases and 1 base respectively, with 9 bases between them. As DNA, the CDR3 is TGTGCCAGCTCAAGGGCTTCTGGGGCCAACGTCCTGACTTTC. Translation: CASSRASGANVLTF.

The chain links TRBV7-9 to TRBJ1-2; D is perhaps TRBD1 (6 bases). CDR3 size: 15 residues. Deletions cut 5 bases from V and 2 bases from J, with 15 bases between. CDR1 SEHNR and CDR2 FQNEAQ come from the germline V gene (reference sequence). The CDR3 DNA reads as TGTGCCAGCAGCCCAAACAGGGATTCCAACTATGGCTACACCTTC. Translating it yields CASSPNRDSNYGYTF.

The CDR3 spells CAWSAGELFF. CDR3 DNA: TGTGCCTGGAGCGCAGGGGAGCTGTTTTTT. The chain couples TRBV30 to TRBJ2-2; D uncertain. V shed 3 bases and J shed 8 bases, with 4 bases lying between them. The CDR3 sequence is 10 residues long. Germline V gives CDR1 GTSNPN, CDR2 SVGIG (reference sequence). Drawing the rest from reference TRBV30 and TRBJ2-2, the complete variable domain is SQTIHQWPATLVQPVGSPLSLECTVEGTSNPNLYWYRQAAGRGLQLLFYSVGIGQISSEVPQNLSASRPQDRQFILSSKKLLLSDSGFYLCAWSAGELFFGEGSRLTVL.

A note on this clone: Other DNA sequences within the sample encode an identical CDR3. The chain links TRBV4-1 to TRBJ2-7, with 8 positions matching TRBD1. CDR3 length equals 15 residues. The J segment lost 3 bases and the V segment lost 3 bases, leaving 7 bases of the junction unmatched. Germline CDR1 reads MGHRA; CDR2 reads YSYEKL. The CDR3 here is CASSQVDRGGYEQYF. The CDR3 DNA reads TGCGCCAGCAGCCAGGTCGACAGGGGTGGCTACGAGCAGTACTTC.

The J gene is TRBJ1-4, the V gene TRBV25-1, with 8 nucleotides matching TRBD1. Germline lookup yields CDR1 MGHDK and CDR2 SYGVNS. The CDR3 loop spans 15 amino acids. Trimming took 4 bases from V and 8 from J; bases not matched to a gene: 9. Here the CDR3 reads CASSGRQGWEEKLFF. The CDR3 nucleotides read TGTGCCAGCAGTGGAAGACAGGGGTGGGAAGAAAAACTGTTTTTT.

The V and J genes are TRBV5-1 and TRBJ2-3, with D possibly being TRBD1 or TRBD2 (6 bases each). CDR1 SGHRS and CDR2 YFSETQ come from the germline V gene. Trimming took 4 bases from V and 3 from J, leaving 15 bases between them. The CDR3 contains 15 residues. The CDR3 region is CASSLRGRGTDTQYF. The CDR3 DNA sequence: TGCGCCAGCAGCCTCCGGGGGCGCGGAACAGATACGCAGTATTTT.

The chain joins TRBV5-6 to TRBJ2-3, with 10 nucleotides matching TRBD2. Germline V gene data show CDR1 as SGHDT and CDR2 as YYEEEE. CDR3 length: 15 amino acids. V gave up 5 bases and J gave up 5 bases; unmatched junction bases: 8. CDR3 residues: CASSYLGLAEDTQYF. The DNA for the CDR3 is TGTGCCAGCAGTTATCTCGGACTAGCGGAAGATACGCAGTATTTT.

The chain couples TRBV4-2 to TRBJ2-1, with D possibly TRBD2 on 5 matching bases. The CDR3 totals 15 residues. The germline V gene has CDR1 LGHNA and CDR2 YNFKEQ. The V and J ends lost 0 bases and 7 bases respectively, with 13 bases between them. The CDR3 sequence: CASSQDVGLKNEQFF. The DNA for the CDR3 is TGTGCCAGCAGCCAAGATGTAGGACTGAAGAATGAGCAGTTCTTC.

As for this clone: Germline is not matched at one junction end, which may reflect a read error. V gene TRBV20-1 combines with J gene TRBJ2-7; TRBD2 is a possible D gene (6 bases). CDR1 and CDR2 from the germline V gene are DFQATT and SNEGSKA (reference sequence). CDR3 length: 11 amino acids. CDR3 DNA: TGCAATGCTAGAGGAGCGGGTGAGCAGTACTTC. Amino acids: CNARGAGEQYF.

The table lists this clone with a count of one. The CDR3 DNA reads as TGTGCCAGCAGCAAAGACCGGGACAGGGGAGAAGAGCAGTACTTC. It translates to CASSKDRDRGEEQYF. The V gene is TRBV11-2, the J gene TRBJ2-7; 10 nucleotides align to TRBD1. The germline gives CDR1 SGHAT, CDR2 FQNNGV. The J segment lost 7 bases and the V segment lost 5 bases, leaving 11 bases of the junction unmatched. This CDR3 has 15 residues.

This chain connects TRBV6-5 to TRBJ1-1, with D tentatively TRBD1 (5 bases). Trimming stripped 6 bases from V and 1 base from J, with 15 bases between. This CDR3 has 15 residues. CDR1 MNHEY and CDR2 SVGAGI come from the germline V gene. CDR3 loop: CASRNLQGRNTEAFF. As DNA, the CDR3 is TGTGCCAGCAGGAACCTTCAGGGACGGAACACTGAAGCTTTCTTT.

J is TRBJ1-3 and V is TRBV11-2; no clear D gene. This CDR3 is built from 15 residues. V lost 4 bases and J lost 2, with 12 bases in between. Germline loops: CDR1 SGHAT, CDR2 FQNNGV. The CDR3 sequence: CASSSSQWTGNTIYF. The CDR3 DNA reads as TGTGCCAGCAGCTCTTCACAGTGGACTGGAAACACCATATATTTT.

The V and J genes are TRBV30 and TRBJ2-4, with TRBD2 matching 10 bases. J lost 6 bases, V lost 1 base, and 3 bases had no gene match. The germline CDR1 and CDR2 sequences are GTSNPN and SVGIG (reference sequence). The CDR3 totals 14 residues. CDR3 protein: CAWSASGSGNIQYF. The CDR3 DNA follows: TGTGCCTGGAGTGCTAGCGGGAGCGGAAACATTCAGTACTTC.

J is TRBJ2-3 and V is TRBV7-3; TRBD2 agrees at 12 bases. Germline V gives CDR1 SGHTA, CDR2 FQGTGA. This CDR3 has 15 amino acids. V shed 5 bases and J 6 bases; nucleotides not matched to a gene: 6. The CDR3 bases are TGTGCCAGCAGCCTCGGACTAGCGGGAATGGATACGCAGTATTTT. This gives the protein CASSLGLAGMDTQYF.

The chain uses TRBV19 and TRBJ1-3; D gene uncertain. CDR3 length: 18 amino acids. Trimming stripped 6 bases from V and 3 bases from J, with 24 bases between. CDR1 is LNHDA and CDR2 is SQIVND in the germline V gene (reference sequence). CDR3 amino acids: CASRGRRPLHRGGNTIYF. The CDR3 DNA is TGTGCCAGTAGGGGGAGGAGGCCCCTACATCGGGGTGGAAACACCATATATTTT. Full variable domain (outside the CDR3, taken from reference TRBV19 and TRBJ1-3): DGGITQSPKYLFRKEGQNVTLSCEQNLNHDAMYWYRQDPGQGLRLIYYSQIVNDFQKGDIAEGYSVSREKKESFPLTVTSAQKNPTAFYLCASRGRRPLHRGGNTIYFGEGSWLTVV.